The 16 T cell receptor beta chains below all came from one sample that was sequenced in a study of neurological immune-mediated disorders (dated by TCRdb to the late 2010s). The time point label corresponds to: longitudinal time-point 3. Library prep was done by 5' RACE. The sequencer listed for this sample is Illumina HiSeq 2500. TCRdb ran its own pipeline on the public reads, namely fastp trimming at Q25 and MiXCR clone calling, and kept in-frame beta chains. Each CDR3 protein gets just one entry, which takes the most common genes and DNA from the rows behind it. Recorded for this sample are roughly 100,000 distinct CDR3 sequences; 11% of them occurred a single time. The biggest ten clones account for 3.1% of the sample. Sequenced material: PBMCs. These receptors were obtained from a female donor with HTLV-1-associated myelopathy (HAM/TSP).

About this clonotype itself: This may come from a read error, since a much larger clone is one base off. The chain has TRBV11-2 and TRBJ2-4; D gene uncertain. Germline lookup yields CDR1 SGHAT and CDR2 FQNNGV. The CDR3 length is 11 residues. V dropped 6 bases and J dropped 6 bases, with 6 bases sitting between them. CDR3 DNA: TGTGCCAGCAGAGTTACAAACATTCAGTACTTC. The encoded protein is CASRVTNIQYF.

This clonotype was recorded at least ten times. The chain combines TRBV9 with TRBJ2-1; 9 bases fit TRBD2. The trim removed 0 bases at V and 7 bases at J, leaving 8 bases unmatched. This CDR3 has 16 residues. Germline loops: CDR1 SGDLS, CDR2 YYNGEE. As DNA, the CDR3 is TGTGCCAGCAGCGTAGACGGTGCGGGGGGGACGAATGAGCAGTTCTTC. Its translation: CASSVDGAGGTNEQFF.

This clonotype was detected many times. CDR3 DNA sequence: TGCGCCAGCAGTGAGGGTTACGAGCAGTACTTC. As protein: CASSEGYEQYF. V is TRBV10-2 and J is TRBJ2-7, with D hard to call. Germline CDR1 is WSHSY and CDR2 is SAAADI. CDR3 length: 11 amino acids. Trimming took off 2 bases at V and 4 bases at J, with 3 bases between the two ends.

This clonotype was picked up many times. CDR3 protein: CSAPEGGMNTEAFF. The CDR3, as DNA: TGCAGTGCCCCAGAAGGAGGGATGAACACTGAAGCTTTCTTT. The chain carries TRBV20-1 and TRBJ1-1; D uncertain. Trimming removed 6 bases at V and 0 bases at J, with 14 bases between. CDR3 length equals 14 residues. Germline loops: CDR1 DFQATT, CDR2 SNEGSKA (reference sequence).

This clonotype was picked up many times. V gene TRBV11-2 combines with J gene TRBJ1-1; D is unresolved. V lost 8 bases and J 0 bases, leaving 19 bases between the germline ends. The CDR3 consists of 16 residues. Germline loops: CDR1 SGHAT, CDR2 FQNNGV. The CDR3 nucleotides read TGTGCCAGCCAAAAGATGGAGTGGTCTATGAACACTGAAGCTTTCTTT. Amino acids: CASQKMEWSMNTEAFF.

This clonotype was seen ten or more times. The chain joins TRBV20-1 to TRBJ2-3; 9 bases fit TRBD2. The V gene's germline CDR1 is DFQATT and CDR2 SNEGSKA (reference sequence). The V and J ends lost 5 bases and 3 bases, in that order; junction bases with no gene match: 9. The CDR3 spans 15 residues. The CDR3 DNA is TGCAGTGCTCCCCTTGGCGGGGGGGCGACAGATACGCAGTATTTT. The encoded protein is CSAPLGGGATDTQYF.

In this sample, this clonotype turned up many times. This chain joins TRBV3-1 and TRBJ2-2; no firm D call. CDR3 length: 13 residues. Germline V gene sequence: CDR1 LGHDT, CDR2 YNNKEL (reference sequence). V lost 1 base and J lost 6, with 6 bases in between. The CDR3 loop reads CASSQGFSGELFF. The CDR3 DNA follows: TGTGCCAGCAGCCAAGGATTTTCCGGGGAGCTGTTTTTT.

At least ten counts were recorded for this clonotype. This sequence joins TRBV5-6 and TRBJ1-2, with 8 positions matching TRBD1. Unmatched junction bases numbered 8, after V lost 2 bases and J lost 8 bases. CDR3 length: 14 residues. Germline CDR1 SGHDT, CDR2 YYEEEE. The CDR3 coding sequence is TGTGCCAGCAGCTTTTCAGGGGGCGCAGGGGGCTACACCTTC. Translated: CASSFSGGAGGYTF. The full variable domain, its missing parts supplied by reference TRBV5-6 and TRBJ1-2, is DAGVTQSPTHLIKTRGQQVTLRCSPKSGHDTVSWYQQALGQGPQFIFQYYEEEERQRGNFPDRFSGHQFPNYSSELNVNALLLGDSALYLCASSFSGGAGGYTFGSGTRLTVV.

The chain carries TRBV6-5 and TRBJ2-1; 9 nucleotides agree with TRBD1. Germline-derived CDR1 and CDR2 are MNHEY and SVGAGI. The junction had 5 bases not matched to a gene; V was cut back by 6 bases and J by 2 bases. There are 15 residues in the CDR3. CDR3 sequence: CASSNGQGPYNEQFF. CDR3 nucleotide sequence: TGTGCCAGCAGCAATGGACAGGGGCCCTACAATGAGCAGTTCTTC.

This clonotype was counted at least ten times. The chain is built from TRBV5-1 and TRBJ2-5; a possible D gene is TRBD2 (5 bases). In germline, CDR1 is SGHRS, CDR2 YFSETQ. Trimming stripped 0 bases from V and 10 bases from J, with 7 bases between. This CDR3 contains 11 residues. Here the CDR3 DNA reads TGCGCCAGCAGCTTGGAGGGAGACCAGTACTTC. As protein: CASSLEGDQYF.

The chain uses TRBV10-3 and TRBJ2-7; D perhaps matches TRBD1 (5 bases). This CDR3 has 14 amino acids. Per germline, CDR1 ENHRY and CDR2 SYGVKD. V was trimmed by 6 bases and J by 3 bases, leaving 15 bases between them. CDR3 region: CAIRPGGHVYEQYF. Here the CDR3 DNA reads TGTGCCATCAGGCCCGGTGGACATGTCTACGAGCAGTACTTC.

This clonotype was picked up many times. This chain joins TRBV25-1 and TRBJ2-2; tentative D call: TRBD2 (5 bases). CDR3 length: 18 amino acids. Germline V gene data show CDR1 as MGHDK and CDR2 as SYGVNS. V was shortened by 0 bases and J by 0 bases, with 14 bases between the two germline ends. As DNA, the CDR3 is TGTGCCAGCAGTGAATATGGGAAACTAGAAACGAACACCGGGGAGCTGTTTTTT. Translation: CASSEYGKLETNTGELFF.

The rearrangement joins TRBV7-9 to TRBJ2-5; D gene ambiguous. CDR1 SEHNR and CDR2 FQNEAQ come from the germline V gene (reference sequence). The CDR3 extends over 13 amino acids. Trimming removed 2 bases at V and 1 base at J, with 5 bases between. This CDR3 is CASSLSGQETQYF. The CDR3 DNA reads TGTGCCAGCAGCTTATCGGGCCAAGAGACCCAGTACTTC. Supplemented by reference TRBV7-9 and TRBJ2-5, the full variable domain reads DTGVSQNPRHKITKRGQNVTFRCDPISEHNRLYWYRQTLGQGPEFLTYFQNEAQLEKSRLLSDRFSAERPKGSFSTLEIQRTEQGDSAMYLCASSLSGQETQYFGPGTRLLVL.

This clonotype came up many times. The V call is TRBV5-1, the J call TRBJ2-1, with 12 bases fitting TRBD2. The CDR3 runs to 17 residues. With 2 bases clipped from V and 3 bases from J, the junction kept 6 bases outside the gene matches. Germline V gives CDR1 SGHRS, CDR2 YFSETQ. CDR3 in DNA: TGCGCCAGCAGCTTTACTAGCGGGGGGTTTAACTACAATGAGCAGTTCTTC. Translated: CASSFTSGGFNYNEQFF.

This clonotype was seen only a few times. This chain connects TRBV20-1 to TRBJ2-7; a possible D gene is TRBD2 (5 bases). There are 13 residues in the CDR3. Germline V gene sequence: CDR1 DFQATT, CDR2 SNEGSKA (reference sequence). The V end was cut by 0 bases, the J end by 7 bases, with 13 bases between. In DNA form, the CDR3 reads TGCAGTGCTAGAGAACCGGGGATGGGGGAGCAGTACTTC. Residues: CSAREPGMGEQYF.

The CDR3 DNA is TGTGCCAGCAGTGGACGGACAGGGACCTACGAGCAGTACTTC. Protein: CASSGRTGTYEQYF. V usage is TRBV12-3 or TRBV12-4 and J usage is TRBJ2-7; 8 bases align to TRBD1. This CDR3 has 14 amino acids. Trimming took 5 bases from V and 2 from J; bases not matched to a gene: 5.